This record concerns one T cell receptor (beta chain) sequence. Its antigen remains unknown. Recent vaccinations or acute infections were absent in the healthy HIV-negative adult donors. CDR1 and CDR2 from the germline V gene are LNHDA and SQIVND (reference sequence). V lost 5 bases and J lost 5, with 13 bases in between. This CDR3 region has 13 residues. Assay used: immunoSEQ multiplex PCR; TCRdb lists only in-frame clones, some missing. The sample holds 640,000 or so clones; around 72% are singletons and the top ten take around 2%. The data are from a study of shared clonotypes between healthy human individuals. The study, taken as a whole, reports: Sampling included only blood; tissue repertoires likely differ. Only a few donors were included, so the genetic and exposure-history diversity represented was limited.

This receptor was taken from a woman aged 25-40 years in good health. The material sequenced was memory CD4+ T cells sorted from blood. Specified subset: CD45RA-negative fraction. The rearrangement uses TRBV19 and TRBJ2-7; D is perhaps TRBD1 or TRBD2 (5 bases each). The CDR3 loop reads CASSPGTVNEQYF. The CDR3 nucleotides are TGTGCCAGTAGTCCGGGGACGGTGAACGAGCAGTACTTC.